One sample yielded the 20 T cell receptor beta chains listed below, sequenced in a study of blood T cell repertoires in COVID-19. Using immunoSEQ multiplex PCR, the repertoire was profiled, and TCRdb retains in-frame clones only, with some absent. The repertoire holds around 250,000 clones, with 86% as singletons. The sequenced sample consisted of peripheral blood. These receptors all come from a man at least 80 years old with acute or convalescent COVID-19.

The chain links TRBV2 to TRBJ2-3; maybe TRBD2 (5 bases). Trimming shortened V by 7 bases and J by 0 bases, and 8 bases separated the two germline ends. Germline V gives CDR1 SNHLY, CDR2 FYNNEI. The length of the CDR3 is 13 residues. CDR3 in DNA: TGTGCCAGCACGGGGATTAGCACAGATACGCAGTATTTT. Translated, it gives CASTGISTDTQYF.

The chain employs TRBV21-1 and TRBJ1-2; the table assigns TRBD1, which was not confirmed against the DNA. TRBV21-1 is annotated as a pseudogene. The CDR3 is 14 residues long. The CDR3 reads CASSKVGAPYGYTF. The CDR3 DNA reads TGTGCCAGCAGCAAAGTGGGGGCCCCCTATGGCTACACCTTC.

J is TRBJ2-1 and V is TRBV3-1 (or the pseudogene TRBV3-2), with D unresolved. Trimming shortened V by 4 bases and J by 7 bases, and 11 bases separated the two germline ends. The CDR3 is made up of 13 amino acids. Germline V lookup: CDR1 LGHDT, CDR2 YNNKEL (reference sequence). The chain's CDR3 is CASSRAVWNEQFF. The CDR3 DNA follows: TGTGCCAGCAGCCGCGCCGTTTGGAATGAGCAGTTCTTC.

The V call is TRBV11-1, the J call TRBJ2-7, with D hard to call. CDR1 and CDR2 from the germline V gene are SGHAT and FQDESV (reference sequence). The CDR3 length is 13 residues. V shed 2 bases and J shed 6 bases, with 11 bases lying between them. The CDR3 loop reads CASSLSSRREQYF. Written as DNA, the CDR3 is TGTGCCAGCAGCTTATCGTCTAGGCGCGAGCAGTACTTC.

CDR3 loop: CASSQWQGGEQFF. In DNA, the CDR3 is TGTGCCAGCAGCCAATGGCAGGGCGGTGAGCAGTTCTTC. This chain connects TRBV14 to TRBJ2-1, with a possible D match to TRBD1 (5 bases). V dropped 2 bases and J dropped 9 bases, with 11 bases sitting between them. This CDR3 contains 13 residues. The germline gives CDR1 SGHDN, CDR2 FVKESK. The full variable domain, rest sourced from reference TRBV14 and TRBJ2-1, is EAGVTQFPSHSVIEKGQTVTLRCDPISGHDNLYWYRRVMGKEIKFLLHFVKESKQDESGMPNNRFLAERTGGTYSTLKVQPAELEDSGVYFCASSQWQGGEQFFGPGTRLTVL.

The rearrangement joins TRBV6-5 to TRBJ1-4; 8 bases fit TRBD1. Germline CDR1 reads MNHEY; CDR2 reads SVGAGI. The CDR3 has 14 residues. Losses at the gene ends were 3 bases for V and 8 bases for J; bases not matched to a gene: 5. The CDR3 is CASSYNRGREKLFF. The CDR3 coding sequence is TGTGCCAGCAGTTATAACAGGGGGAGGGAAAAACTGTTTTTT.

The chain employs TRBV7-9 and TRBJ1-5; D gene unclear. V lost 3 bases and J 0 bases, leaving 6 bases between the germline ends. CDR1 and CDR2 (germline): SEHNR, FQNEAQ (reference sequence). There are 14 residues in the CDR3. In DNA, the CDR3 is TGTGCCAGCAGCTTGCCAGGTAGCAATCAGCCCCAGCATTTT. As protein: CASSLPGSNQPQHF.

This rearrangement joins TRBV11-2 to TRBJ1-1; no firm D call. The ends were cut back, 1 base at V and 6 bases at J, with 9 bases in the middle. The CDR3 sequence is 13 residues long. Germline CDR1 reads SGHAT; CDR2 reads FQNNGV. CDR3 coding DNA: TGTGCCAGCAGCTTAGCCCCAAACTCTGAAGCTTTCTTT. Its protein product is CASSLAPNSEAFF.

This clone was seen once. The gene calls are TRBV7-6 and TRBJ2-2; TRBD2 aligns across 7 bases. The CDR3 consists of 18 residues. Per germline, CDR1 SGHVS and CDR2 FNYEAQ. V gave up 5 bases and J gave up 4 bases; unmatched junction bases: 16. The CDR3 is CASSRVSGPIGGTGELFF. The CDR3 DNA is TGTGCCAGCAGCAGAGTTAGCGGGCCCATCGGGGGCACCGGGGAGCTGTTTTTT.

The CDR3 region is CASSQAGSGGPETQYF. Here the CDR3 DNA reads TGTGCCAGCAGCCAAGCCGGTAGCGGGGGCCCAGAGACCCAGTACTTC. V and J are TRBV4-2 and TRBJ2-5, with TRBD2 matching over 9 bases. This CDR3 region has 16 residues. The V gene end was trimmed by 1 base and the J gene end by 4 bases; junction bases not matched to a gene: 7. The germline CDR1 and CDR2 sequences are LGHNA and YNFKEQ.

V gene TRBV5-1 combines with J gene TRBJ2-7; 9 bases align to TRBD2. Germline loops: CDR1 SGHRS, CDR2 YFSETQ. Unmatched junction bases numbered 6, after V lost 0 bases and J lost 5 bases. This CDR3 has 15 residues. CDR3 sequence: CASSLEGLAIDEQYF. CDR3 DNA sequence: TGCGCCAGCAGCTTGGAGGGACTAGCCATAGACGAGCAGTACTTC.

V is TRBV2 and J is TRBJ1-5; D not resolved. V dropped 5 bases and J dropped 11 bases, with 16 bases sitting between them. Germline loops: CDR1 SNHLY, CDR2 FYNNEI. This CDR3 is 13 amino acids long. CDR3 sequence (DNA): TGTGCCAGCAGTAATGACCGTCCGCGGGCCCAGCATTTT. Encoded protein: CASSNDRPRAQHF.

This clone was detected once. The CDR3 reads CASRPHRENQPQHF. CDR3 DNA: TGTGCCAGCAGACCCCACAGGGAGAATCAGCCCCAGCATTTT. The chain has TRBV28 and TRBJ1-5; TRBD1 is a possible D gene (6 bases). The CDR3 totals 14 residues. Looked up from germline, CDR1 is MDHEN and CDR2 is SYDVKM. Between the trimmed V and J ends, which lost 6 bases and 4 bases, there was a span of 13 bases. Supplemented by reference TRBV28 and TRBJ1-5, the full variable domain reads DVKVTQSSRYLVKRTGEKVFLECVQDMDHENMFWYRQDPGLGLRLIYFSYDVKMKEKGDIPEGYSVSREKKERFSLILESASTNQTSMYLCASRPHRENQPQHFGDGTRLSIL.

V gene TRBV10-3 combines with J gene TRBJ2-2, with 9 positions matching TRBD1. V lost 3 bases to trimming and J lost 7 bases; unmatched junction nucleotides: 3. The CDR3 sequence is 14 residues long. Germline CDR1 ENHRY, CDR2 SYGVKD. CDR3 DNA sequence: TGTGCCATCAGTGAACAGGGGGCGGTCGGGGAGCTGTTTTTT. Residues: CAISEQGAVGELFF.

This chain connects TRBV28 to TRBJ2-1, with D tentatively TRBD2 (6 bases). V lost 7 bases and J lost 4, with 17 bases in between. CDR3 length: 15 residues. Germline CDR1 and CDR2: MDHEN and SYDVKM. CDR3: CASIPEGLIYNEQFF. CDR3 DNA: TGTGCCAGCATTCCTGAGGGACTTATATACAATGAGCAGTTCTTC.

The chain employs TRBV5-4 and TRBJ1-1; D gene unclear. Per the germline V gene, CDR1 is SGHNT and CDR2 is YYREEE (reference sequence). V lost 5 bases to trimming and J lost 0 bases, with 8 bases between them. This CDR3 has 13 amino acids. CDR3 sequence (DNA): TGTGCCAGCAGTCGTCGGTTGAACACTGAAGCTTTCTTT. Translating it yields CASSRRLNTEAFF.

The chain joins TRBV5-1 to TRBJ2-1, with D possibly matching TRBD1 (5 bases). Germline CDR1 is SGHRS and CDR2 is YFSETQ. With 4 bases removed from V and 0 bases from J, the gap between germline ends came to 11 bases. The CDR3 has 15 amino acids. CDR3 DNA sequence: TGCGCCAGCAGCCCCTCTGGGGCCTCCTACAATGAGCAGTTCTTC. It encodes CASSPSGASYNEQFF. The full variable domain, completed using reference TRBV5-1 and TRBJ2-1, is KAGVTQTPRYLIKTRGQQVTLSCSPISGHRSVSWYQQTPGQGLQFLFEYFSETQRNKGNFPGRFSGRQFSNSRSEMNVSTLELGDSALYLCASSPSGASYNEQFFGPGTRLTVL.

CDR3 protein: CASTLGQSSSYEQYF. CDR3 in DNA: TGTGCCAGCACCCTGGGACAGAGCAGCTCCTACGAGCAGTACTTC. The rearrangement joins TRBV28 to TRBJ2-7; 7 bases align to TRBD1. The germline V gene encodes CDR1 MDHEN and CDR2 SYDVKM. Trimming took 7 bases from V and 0 from J; bases not matched to a gene: 9. CDR3 size: 15 residues.

The V call is TRBV7-8, the J call TRBJ2-7; 7 nucleotides match TRBD1. Trimming at V came to 5 bases and at J to 2 bases, leaving 6 bases not matched to a gene. The CDR3 has 14 residues. Germline CDR1 and CDR2: SGHVS and FQNEAQ. Here the CDR3 DNA reads TGTGCCAGCAGCCTCGAGGGACAGACCTACGAGCAGTACTTC. Residues: CASSLEGQTYEQYF.

The chain is built from TRBV7-8 and TRBJ1-1, with D perhaps matching TRBD1 (5 bases). The CDR3 extends over 15 amino acids. With 0 bases removed from V and 4 bases from J, the gap between germline ends came to 12 bases. The germline gives CDR1 SGHVS, CDR2 FQNEAQ. DNA of the CDR3: TGTGCCAGCAGCTTAGCCCCCCAGGGAGGCACTGAAGCTTTCTTT. Its translation is CASSLAPQGGTEAFF.